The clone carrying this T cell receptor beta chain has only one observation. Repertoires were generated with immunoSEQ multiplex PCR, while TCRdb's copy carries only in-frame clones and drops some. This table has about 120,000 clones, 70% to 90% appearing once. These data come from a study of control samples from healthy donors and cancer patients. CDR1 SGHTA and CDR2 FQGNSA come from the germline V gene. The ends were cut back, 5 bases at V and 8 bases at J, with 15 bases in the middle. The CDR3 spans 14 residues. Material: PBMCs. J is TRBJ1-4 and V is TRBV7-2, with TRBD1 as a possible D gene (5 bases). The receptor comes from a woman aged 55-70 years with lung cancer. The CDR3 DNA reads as TGTGCCAGCAGCCTGTCGCGGGGGGAAGAAAAACTGTTTTTT. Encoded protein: CASSLSRGEEKLFF. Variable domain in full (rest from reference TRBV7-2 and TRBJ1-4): GAGVSQSPSNKVTEKGKDVELRCDPISGHTALYWYRQSLGQGLEFLIYFQGNSAPDKSGLPSDRFSAERTGGSVSTLTIQRTQQEDSAVYLCASSLSRGEEKLFFGSGTQLSVL.